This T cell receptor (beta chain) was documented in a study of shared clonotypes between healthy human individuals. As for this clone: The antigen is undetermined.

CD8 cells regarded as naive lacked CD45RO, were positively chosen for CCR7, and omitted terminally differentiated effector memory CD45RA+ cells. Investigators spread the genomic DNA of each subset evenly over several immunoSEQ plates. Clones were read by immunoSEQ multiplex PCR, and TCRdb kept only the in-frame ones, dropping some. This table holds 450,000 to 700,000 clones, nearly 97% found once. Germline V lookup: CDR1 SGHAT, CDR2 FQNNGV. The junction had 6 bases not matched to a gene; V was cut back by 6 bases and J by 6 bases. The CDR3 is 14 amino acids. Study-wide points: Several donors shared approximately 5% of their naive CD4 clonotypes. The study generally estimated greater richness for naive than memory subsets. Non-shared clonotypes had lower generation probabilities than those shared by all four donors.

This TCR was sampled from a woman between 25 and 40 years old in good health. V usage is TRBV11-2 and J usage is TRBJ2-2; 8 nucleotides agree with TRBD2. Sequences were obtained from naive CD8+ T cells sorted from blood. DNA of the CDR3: TGTGCCAGCAGGGGTAGCGGGAAAGCCGGGGAGCTGTTTTTT. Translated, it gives CASRGSGKAGELFF.